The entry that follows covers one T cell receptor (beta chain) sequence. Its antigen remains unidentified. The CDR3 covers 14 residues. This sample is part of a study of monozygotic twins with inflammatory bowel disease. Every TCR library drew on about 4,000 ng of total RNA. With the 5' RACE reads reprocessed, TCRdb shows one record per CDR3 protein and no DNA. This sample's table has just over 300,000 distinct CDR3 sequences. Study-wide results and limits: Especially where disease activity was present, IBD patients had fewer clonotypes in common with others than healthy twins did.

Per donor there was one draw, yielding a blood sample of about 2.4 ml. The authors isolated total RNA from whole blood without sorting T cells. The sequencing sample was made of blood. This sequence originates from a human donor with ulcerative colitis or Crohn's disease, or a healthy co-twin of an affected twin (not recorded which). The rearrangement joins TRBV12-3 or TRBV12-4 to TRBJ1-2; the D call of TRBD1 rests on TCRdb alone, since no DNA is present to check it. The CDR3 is CASSFGQANYGYTF.